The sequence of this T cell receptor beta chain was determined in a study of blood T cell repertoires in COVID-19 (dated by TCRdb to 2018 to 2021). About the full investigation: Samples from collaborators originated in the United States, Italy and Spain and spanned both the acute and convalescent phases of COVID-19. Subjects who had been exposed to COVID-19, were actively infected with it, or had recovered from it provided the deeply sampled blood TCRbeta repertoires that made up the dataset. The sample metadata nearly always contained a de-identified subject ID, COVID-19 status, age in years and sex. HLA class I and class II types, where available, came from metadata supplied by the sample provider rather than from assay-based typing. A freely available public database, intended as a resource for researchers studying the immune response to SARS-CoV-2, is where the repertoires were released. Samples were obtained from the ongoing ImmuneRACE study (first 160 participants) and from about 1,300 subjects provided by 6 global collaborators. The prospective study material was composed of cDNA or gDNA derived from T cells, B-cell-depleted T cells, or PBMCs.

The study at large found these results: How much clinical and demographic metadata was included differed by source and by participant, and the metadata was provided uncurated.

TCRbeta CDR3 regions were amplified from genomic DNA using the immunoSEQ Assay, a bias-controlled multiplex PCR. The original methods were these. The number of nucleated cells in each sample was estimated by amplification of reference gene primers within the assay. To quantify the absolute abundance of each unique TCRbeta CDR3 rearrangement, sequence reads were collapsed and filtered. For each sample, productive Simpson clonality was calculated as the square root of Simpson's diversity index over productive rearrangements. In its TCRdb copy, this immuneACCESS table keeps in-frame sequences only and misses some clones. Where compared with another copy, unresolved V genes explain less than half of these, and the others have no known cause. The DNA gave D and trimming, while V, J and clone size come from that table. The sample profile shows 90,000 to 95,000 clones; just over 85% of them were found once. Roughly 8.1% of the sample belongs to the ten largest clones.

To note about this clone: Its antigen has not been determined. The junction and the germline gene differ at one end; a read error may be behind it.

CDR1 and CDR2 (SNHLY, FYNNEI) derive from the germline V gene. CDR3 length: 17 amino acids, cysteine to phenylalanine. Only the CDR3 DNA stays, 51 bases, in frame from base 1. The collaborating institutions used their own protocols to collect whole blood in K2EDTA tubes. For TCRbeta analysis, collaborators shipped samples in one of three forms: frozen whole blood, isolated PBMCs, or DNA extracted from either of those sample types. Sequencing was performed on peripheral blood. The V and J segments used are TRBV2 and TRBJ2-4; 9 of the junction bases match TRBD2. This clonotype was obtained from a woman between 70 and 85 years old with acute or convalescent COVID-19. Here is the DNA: TGTGCCAGCAGTAAAGCAGCGGGGGGCTTAGCCAAAAACATTCAGTACTTC. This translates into CASSKAAGGLAKNIQYF.